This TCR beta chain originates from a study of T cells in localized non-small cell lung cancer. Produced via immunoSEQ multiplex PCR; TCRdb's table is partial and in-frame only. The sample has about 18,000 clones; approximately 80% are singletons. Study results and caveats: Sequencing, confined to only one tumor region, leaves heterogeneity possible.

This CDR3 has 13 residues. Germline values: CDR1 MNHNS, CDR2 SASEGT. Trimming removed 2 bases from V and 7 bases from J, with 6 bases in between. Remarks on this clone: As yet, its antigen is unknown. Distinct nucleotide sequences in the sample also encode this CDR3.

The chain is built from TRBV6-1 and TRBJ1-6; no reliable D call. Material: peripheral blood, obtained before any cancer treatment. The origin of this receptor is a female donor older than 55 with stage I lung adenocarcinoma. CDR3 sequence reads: CASSEWKNSPLHF. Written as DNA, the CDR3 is TGTGCCAGCAGTGAATGGAAGAATTCACCCCTCCACTTT.